Following are 21 T cell receptor beta chains from one sample sequenced in a study of shared clonotypes between healthy human individuals. Profiling relied on immunoSEQ multiplex PCR, and the TCRdb table lists in-frame clones only, not all of them. The sample has about 680,000 clones, roughly nine tenths seen once. Naive CD8 cells lacked CD45RO and underwent positive selection for CCR7, leaving out terminally differentiated effector memory CD45RA+ cells. The source material was naive CD8+ T cells sorted from blood. The receptors stem from a man aged 25-45 years in good health.

This rearrangement joins TRBV18 to TRBJ2-2; 8 nucleotides align to TRBD2. The V segment lost 3 bases and the J segment 3 bases; nucleotides outside the gene matches: 6. The CDR3 extends over 16 amino acids. In germline, CDR1 is KGHSH, CDR2 LQKENI. CDR3 nucleotide sequence: TGTGCCAGCTCACCCGACGGGACTAGACACACCGGGGAGCTGTTTTTT. Its protein is CASSPDGTRHTGELFF.

This chain connects TRBV7-9 to TRBJ2-1, with 12 bases identical to TRBD2. CDR3 size: 19 residues. Germline-derived CDR1 and CDR2 are SEHNR and FQNEAQ (reference sequence). Trimming at V came to 5 bases and at J to 4 bases, leaving 15 bases not matched to a gene. CDR3: CASSASIATSGGGYNEQFF. The CDR3 nucleotides are TGTGCCAGCAGCGCGTCTATCGCGACTAGCGGGGGAGGTTACAATGAGCAGTTCTTC.

This chain uses TRBV9 with TRBJ1-4; 11 bases fit TRBD1. The V and J ends lost 4 bases and 4 bases, in that order; junction bases with no gene match: 6. The CDR3 has 16 residues. Germline CDR1 is SGDLS and CDR2 is YYNGEE. The CDR3 DNA follows: TGTGCCAGCAGCCCGGGACAGGGGGAGGGTAATGAAAAACTGTTTTTT. Its translation: CASSPGQGEGNEKLFF.

The chain uses TRBV27 and TRBJ2-2, with D tentatively TRBD1 or TRBD2 (5 bases each). CDR1 and CDR2 (germline): MNHEY, SMNVEV (reference sequence). The germline V and J ends were trimmed by 10 bases and 6 bases, with 18 bases remaining between them. The CDR3 covers 14 residues. The CDR3 here is CATIPSPGPGELFF. The CDR3 nucleotides are TGTGCCACCATTCCTAGCCCGGGGCCCGGGGAGCTGTTTTTT.

This clone is a singleton in its sample. The V gene is TRBV30, the J gene TRBJ1-2; D is perhaps TRBD1 (5 bases). This CDR3 has 13 residues. Trimming took 2 bases from V and 4 from J, leaving 11 bases between them. CDR1 is GTSNPN, CDR2 SVGIG, per germline (reference sequence). The CDR3 is CAWSMRGVYGYTF. The CDR3 DNA sequence: TGTGCCTGGAGTATGAGAGGGGTCTATGGCTACACCTTC.

CDR3 DNA sequence: TGTGCCATCAGTGAGTCGATTTTAGGATTCGGGGAGCTGTTTTTT. This encodes CAISESILGFGELFF. This chain joins TRBV10-3 and TRBJ2-2; D not certain. Germline V gene sequence: CDR1 ENHRY, CDR2 SYGVKD. The ends were cut back, 0 bases at V and 7 bases at J, with 12 bases in the middle. CDR3 length: 15 residues.

The chain links TRBV9 to TRBJ1-2; D not resolved. CDR3 length: 14 amino acids. V lost 4 bases, J lost 3 bases, and 13 bases lay in between. Germline V gene data show CDR1 as SGDLS and CDR2 as YYNGEE. CDR3 amino acids: CASSYRGGHYGYTF. DNA for the CDR3: TGTGCCAGCAGCTATAGAGGAGGGCACTATGGCTACACCTTC.

The V call is TRBV7-9, the J call TRBJ2-5; weak D call: TRBD2 (6 bases). The V and J ends lost 3 bases and 7 bases respectively, with 18 bases between them. The CDR3 is made up of 15 amino acids. The germline V gene has CDR1 SEHNR and CDR2 FQNEAQ (reference sequence). The CDR3 DNA reads TGTGCCAGCAGCTTTAGTCCGGAGGGGATAAGGACCCAGTACTTC. This codes for CASSFSPEGIRTQYF.

The rearrangement joins TRBV5-4 to TRBJ2-7, with a possible D match to TRBD2 (5 bases). Germline lookup yields CDR1 SGHNT and CDR2 YYREEE (reference sequence). With 4 bases removed from V and 5 bases from J, the gap between germline ends came to 19 bases. CDR3 length: 15 residues. The CDR3 DNA follows: TGTGCCAGCAGCCCCCGGGAAAAAACTGGACACGAGCAGTACTTC. Its protein product is CASSPREKTGHEQYF. Combining the CDR3 with reference TRBV5-4 and TRBJ2-7 gives the whole variable domain ETGVTQSPTHLIKTRGQQVTLRCSSQSGHNTVSWYQQALGQGPQFIFQYYREEENGRGNFPPRFSGLQFPNYSSELNVNALELDDSALYLCASSPREKTGHEQYFGPGTRLTVT.

This chain uses TRBV28 with TRBJ2-5; 8 nucleotides match TRBD2. Germline V gives CDR1 MDHEN, CDR2 SYDVKM. V lost 8 bases and J lost 4; bases outside the gene matches: 6. The CDR3 covers 13 residues. The CDR3 reads CASDGGVRETQYF. In nucleotides, the CDR3 is TGTGCCAGCGACGGGGGGGTACGAGAGACCCAGTACTTC.

V usage is TRBV7-9 and J usage is TRBJ2-3; D gene uncertain. This CDR3 region has 15 residues. The germline V and J ends were trimmed by 3 bases and 4 bases, with 14 bases remaining between them. Germline V gene lookup returns CDR1 SEHNR and CDR2 FQNEAQ (reference sequence). The CDR3 sequence: CASSFRVPEADTQYF. CDR3 DNA sequence: TGTGCCAGCAGCTTCCGGGTTCCAGAGGCAGATACGCAGTATTTT.

This chain connects TRBV6-4 to TRBJ2-2; no clear D gene. The ends were cut back, 1 base at V and 4 bases at J, with 4 bases in the middle. Germline CDR1 MRHNA, CDR2 SNTAGT. This CDR3 is built from 13 residues. For the CDR3, the DNA is TGTGCCAGCAGTGACTTGTTCACCGGGGAGCTGTTTTTT. The encoded protein is CASSDLFTGELFF.

J is TRBJ2-1 and V is TRBV18; D gene ambiguous. CDR3 length: 14 amino acids. Trimming cost V 0 bases and J 10 bases, with 13 bases left between them. Germline V gene sequence: CDR1 KGHSH, CDR2 LQKENI. CDR3 residues: CASSPPLSFPEQFF. The CDR3 coding sequence is TGTGCCAGCTCACCACCACTTTCTTTTCCGGAGCAGTTCTTC.

The chain uses TRBV7-7 and TRBJ2-1; 11 nucleotides line up with TRBD2. Germline V CDR1 and CDR2: SSHAT, FNYEAQ (reference sequence). V gave up 5 bases and J gave up 5 bases; unmatched junction bases: 5. This CDR3 has 15 amino acids. CDR3 coding DNA: TGTGCCAGCAGCCCGGGACTAGCGGAGGACAATGAGCAGTTCTTC. Amino acid sequence: CASSPGLAEDNEQFF.

The DNA of the CDR3 is TGTGCCAGCGTGGACAGGTCCTATGGCTACACCTTC. This gives the protein CASVDRSYGYTF. The chain combines TRBV2 with TRBJ1-2, with 7 bases lining up with TRBD1. J lost 4 bases, V lost 8 bases, and 4 bases had no gene match. This CDR3 comprises 12 residues. Germline CDR1 is SNHLY and CDR2 is FYNNEI.

The chain uses TRBV6-5 and TRBJ1-2; D is unresolved. The CDR3 consists of 14 residues. V was shortened by 2 bases and J by 1 base, with 8 bases between the two germline ends. Germline V CDR1 and CDR2: MNHEY, SVGAGI. CDR3 amino acids: CASSYGIGNYGYTF. In nucleotides, the CDR3 is TGTGCCAGCAGTTACGGAATCGGTAACTATGGCTACACCTTC.

The rearrangement links TRBV9 to TRBJ2-3, with D possibly being TRBD1 or TRBD2 (5 bases each). CDR3 size: 14 residues. CDR1 and CDR2 from the germline V gene are SGDLS and YYNGEE. Trimming left V 4 bases short and J 1 base short, with 10 bases between. CDR3 amino acids: CASSSLGGTDTQYF. In nucleotides, the CDR3 is TGTGCCAGCAGCTCCTTGGGGGGCACAGATACGCAGTATTTT.

J is TRBJ2-2 and V is TRBV7-6; D may be TRBD2 (5 bases). The CDR3 is made up of 15 amino acids. Germline CDR1 and CDR2: SGHVS and FNYEAQ. The V and J ends lost 7 bases and 1 base respectively, with 13 bases between them. CDR3 in amino acids: CASTPREGNTGELFF. The CDR3 bases are TGTGCCAGCACCCCAAGAGAGGGGAACACCGGGGAGCTGTTTTTT.

Remarks on this clone: Other DNA sequences in the sample encode the same CDR3. The chain combines TRBV25-1 with TRBJ1-4; D gene uncertain. The V gene's germline CDR1 is MGHDK and CDR2 SYGVNS. This CDR3 is built from 11 residues. The ends were cut back, 6 bases at V and 7 bases at J, with 6 bases in the middle. Here the CDR3 DNA reads TGTGCCAGCAGGGGAGGTGAAAAACTGTTTTTT. It codes for CASRGGEKLFF.

DNA of the CDR3: TGTGCCAGCAGCTTGCCCACGCGCGATGAGCAGTTCTTC. It yields the protein CASSLPTRDEQFF. The rearrangement joins TRBV5-5 to TRBJ2-1; no clear D gene. The germline V gene has CDR1 SGHKS and CDR2 YYEKEE (reference sequence). V lost 1 base to trimming and J lost 8 bases, with 10 bases between them. The CDR3 is made up of 13 amino acids.

This clone came up once. The chain combines TRBV29-1 with TRBJ2-5, with 10 bases identical to TRBD1. V trimming: 6 bases; J trimming: 4 bases; junction bases outside the gene matches: 8. CDR1 is SQVTM and CDR2 is ANQGSEA in the germline V gene. CDR3 length equals 14 residues. The CDR3 here is CSVDGTGAGETQYF. The CDR3 DNA reads as TGCAGCGTCGATGGGACAGGGGCGGGAGAGACCCAGTACTTC.